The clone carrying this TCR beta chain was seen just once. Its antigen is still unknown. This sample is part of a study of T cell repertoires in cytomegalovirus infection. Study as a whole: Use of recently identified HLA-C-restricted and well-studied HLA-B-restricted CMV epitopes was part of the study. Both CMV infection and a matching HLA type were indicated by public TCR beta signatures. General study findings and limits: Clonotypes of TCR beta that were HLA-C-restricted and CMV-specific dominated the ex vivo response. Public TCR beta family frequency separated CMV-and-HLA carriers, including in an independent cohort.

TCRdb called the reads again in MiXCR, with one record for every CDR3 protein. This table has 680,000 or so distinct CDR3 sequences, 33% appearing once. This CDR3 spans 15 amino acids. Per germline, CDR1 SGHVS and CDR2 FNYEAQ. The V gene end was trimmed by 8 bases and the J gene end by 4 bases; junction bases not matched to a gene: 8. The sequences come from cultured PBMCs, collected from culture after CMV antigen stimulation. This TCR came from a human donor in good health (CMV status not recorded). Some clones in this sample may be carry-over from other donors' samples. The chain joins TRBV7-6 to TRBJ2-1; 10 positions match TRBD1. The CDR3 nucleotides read TGTGCCAGCCAGCCCGACAGGGGGCGATACAATGAGCAGTTCTTC. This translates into CASQPDRGRYNEQFF.